This TCR beta chain was documented in a study of cytomegalovirus exposure and HLA in healthy donors listed by TCRdb under 2017. As for the study more broadly: An earlier analysis of some 600 of the donors reported about 280 Gb of sequence data and roughly 120 million unique TCR beta sequences obtained from roughly 180 million T cells. An earlier analysis of 587 of the donors used high-throughput TCR beta sequencing to judge whether each TCR beta V gene segment behaved as functional or pseudogenic. Genome-wide SNP genotypes for about 65% of the roughly 700 donors were used in a later genetic analysis, which treated that subset as a discovery cohort. To study patterns of TCR occurrence, a later analysis re-analyzed previously published TCR beta repertoires from 650 to 750 donors and added high-resolution HLA genotyping. The genetic ancestry cluster associated with self-reported Caucasian donors included about four fifths of the 350 to 500 genotyped donors. An early release covering over 500 HLA-typed donors comprised around 300 gigabases of sequencing data and about 90 million unique TCR sequences. On average, around 200,000 unique TCR beta nucleotide sequences were sequenced per donor among 398 genotyped donors of the cohort, with roughly 20% of those sequences being non-productive. Every discovery cohort repertoire had been produced on one sequencing platform. In addition to the first cohort of around 670 subjects, a separate validation cohort of about 120 different subjects was used. Alongside the repertoire data, information on donor age, sex, ethnicity and CMV serostatus was compiled. Roughly 5 DR-DQ haplotypes were treated as single units for association and clustering because of strong linkage in the cohort. Class I and class II HLA loci were covered by the typing at four-digit resolution. The study aimed to test whether cataloging public T cell receptors could reveal signatures of past pathogen exposure. In the later analysis, no new phenotypic data were used to find candidate immune exposures; instead, reliance was placed on TCR beta sequences and their occurrence across donors. The study profiled the T cell repertoires of 500 to 800 subjects by immunosequencing and related them to cytomegalovirus serostatus. To predict cytomegalovirus infection status, the study combined high-throughput TCR immunosequencing, statistical association of individual TCRs with disease status, and machine learning. The number of typed donors differed by locus: about 629-630 for A, B, C, DRB1 and DQB1; 522 for DQA1; roughly 600 for DPA1; and about 450 for DPB1.

This clone appeared once. Its binding antigen is unknown. Base-call qualities are not available, and no considerably larger clone is one nucleotide away. Here is what the overall study found, with its caveats: Immune exposure information for the cohort was limited to CMV serostatus. A cluster of highly shared sequence variants was judged likely to be a technical artifact of the sequencing pipeline. In vitro tests confirmed that three of the cytomegalovirus-associated TCR beta chains recognize cytomegalovirus antigens. Most CMV-associated TCR beta chains appeared to be HLA-restricted in a later analysis, and the HLA associations seemed to be driven largely by CMV exposure. A later analysis reported that several top co-occurrence clusters appeared linked to parvovirus B19, influenza, CMV and Epstein-Barr virus. In a later analysis, HLA-associated TCR beta chains showed more clonal expansion and lower generation probabilities than non-associated chains that were equally common. In a later analysis, the rate of TCR association differed among HLA loci, with DRB1 alleles having the most associated TCRs and HLA-C alleles having the fewest. V-gene and J-gene trimming of TCR beta chains was associated with a missense DCLRE1C variant in a later genetic analysis, and the association was replicated in an independent cohort. At a false discovery rate of 0.05, a later analysis linked some 17,000 TCR beta sequences to specific HLA alleles. An earlier analysis of some 590 of the donors showed that most TCR beta V segments appeared in productive rearrangements either about 87% or about 30% of the time, which broadly matched IMGT annotations. In the study, about 150 TCR beta chains were listed as associated with cytomegalovirus. The earlier analysis of fewer than 750 of the donors excluded fewer than 20 rarely observed V segments, including chromosome 9 orphons, because counts were too low. HLA typing was unavailable for some donors at each locus, so association tests used only the typed subset. Most TCR sequences were observed very rarely across donors, whereas some public TCRs were present in many individuals. This cohort had only TCR beta chains sequenced, and the lack of alpha or paired-chain data limited which features could be detected. Linkage disequilibrium might explain the correlated functional status among segregating V segments, but an unknown experimental factor could not be excluded. Presence/absence analyses assumed roughly uniform sequencing depth across donors, an assumption that may not hold. The classifier was reported to diagnose cytomegalovirus status with high specificity and sensitivity in both the original cohort and the validation cohort. The authors suggested that the approach could potentially be extended to other disease states and immunological phenotypes. According to a later genetic analysis, donors in an Asian-associated ancestry cluster had fewer N-insertions in productive TCRs than the roughly 700-donor mean. When HLA alleles, especially DR and DQ, strongly co-occurred, attributing TCR associations to individual alleles was difficult. Some IMGT-functional V segments, including TRBV6-2 and TRBV6-3, could not be distinguished by the 87-base-pair reads and were therefore excluded. A further reported finding was that TCR beta sequences accurately predicted the HLA-A and HLA-B alleles for most subjects in the first cohort.

Library generation was performed with the immunoSEQ multiplex PCR assay. For the multiplex PCR, a mixture combining 60 forward primers for TCR Vbeta segments and 13 reverse primers for TCR Jbeta segments was used. The CDR3 region of rearranged TCR beta genes was amplified from genomic DNA by a multiplex PCR assay. The Illumina HiSeq System was used to sequence the amplified TCR beta libraries as 87-base-pair reads. Per the authors' processing: A later analysis counted about 82 million unique TCR beta chains across the 670 or so repertoires, and roughly 9.9 million of these chains were shared by at least two donors. To remove PCR and sequencing errors, raw reads were error-corrected and collapsed into unique sequences using a nearest-neighbor algorithm that merged closely related sequences. Alignment of CDR3 sequences to IMGT reference sequences was used to assign V, D and J gene segments. For a sequence to be retained, a match of at least six nucleotides was required to both a V gene segment and a J gene segment. Rearrangements were classified as productive when the CDR3 lacked stop codons and remained in frame with V and J, and all other rearrangements were classified as non-productive. CDR3 was defined by IMGT convention, running from the second conserved V-encoded cysteine to the conserved J-encoded phenylalanine. The earlier analysis of 550 to 650 of the donors excluded any sequence lacking an unambiguous match to a single V gene segment. In an earlier analysis of around 600 of the donors, V segments were called functional above 56.7% productive rearrangements and were called segregating when the between-donor standard deviation exceeded 5%. A statistical classification framework was built for diagnosing cytomegalovirus status from the catalog of TCR beta chain sequences. In a later analysis, V and J genes were assigned by comparing TCR nucleotide sequences against IMGT/GENE-DB human TR gene sequences. Using the TCRdist pipeline, a later analysis assigned CDR3 sequences along with most-parsimonious VDJ recombination scenarios. In a later analysis, each TCR beta chain was defined by its CDR3 amino acid sequence together with its V-gene family, and reads without a unique V-gene family were excluded. To address suspected cross-contamination and a sequencing artifact, a later analysis removed roughly 640 highly shared, low-generation-probability nucleotide sequences. In a later analysis, a clonal expansion index was calculated for each public chain from normalized within-repertoire ranks of inferred template counts. A later analysis computed generation probabilities with a VDJ recombination model fitted to out-of-frame rearrangements, and checked the results against IGoR. In a later analysis, hypergeometric tests were used to score TCR-TCR, TCR-HLA and TCR-CMV co-occurrence, with a repertoire-size bias correction applied to TCR pairs. False discovery rates were estimated in a later analysis by permuting HLA or CMV assignments 20 times. In a later analysis, co-occurring TCRs were grouped with DBSCAN, and TCRdist sequence similarity was added when clustering was performed within HLA-allele-positive subsets. For co-occurrence clustering, repertoires with fewer than 30,000 or more than 120,000 public chains were excluded, along with five repertoires with anomalous nucleotide sharing. TCRdb mirrors the immuneACCESS table, restricted to in-frame sequences. Some clones are absent from its copies; in checked studies, under half trace to an unresolved V gene, and the reason for the others is unknown. V and J calls and clone size are given by that table; D and trimming were obtained from the DNA. The sample has under 200,000 clones on record, around 76% of them singletons. Approximately 2.2% of the sample comes from the top ten.

The cohort comprised some 680 healthy bone marrow donors. Cohort members were all nominally healthy when sampled, although unrecorded immune exposures were likely present. The donor was CMV seropositive and was included in the group of 290 or so seropositive cohort members. A peripheral blood sample was provided by each donor, and peripheral blood mononuclear cells were used for TCR beta sequencing. The Qiagen DNeasy Blood Extraction Kit was used to extract genomic DNA from the blood cell samples. CDR1 SNHLY and CDR2 FYNNEI are derived from the germline V gene. Deletion took 0 bases off V and 13 bases off J, with a span of 11 bases between the germline ends. Counted from cysteine to phenylalanine, this CDR3 has 12 amino acids. Only CDR3 DNA remains: 36 bases, in frame from the first base.

Here the chain combines TRBV2 and TRBJ2-3, with no confident D gene call. This TCR derives from a woman aged 25 to 45 in good health and CMV-seropositive. The sequenced material came from PBMCs. The nucleotides are TGTGCCAGCAGTGAAGCGCTTAAGCTGGAGTATTTT. Translated, this is CASSEALKLEYF.